This T cell receptor (beta chain) was captured in a study of blood T cell repertoires in COVID-19. Under the authors' procedure: Amplification of reference gene primers provided the estimated nucleated cell counts. Data came from immunoSEQ multiplex PCR; TCRdb stores just in-frame clones and leaves some out. The V and J calls and the clone size are those of that table, but D and trimming were determined from the DNA. The sample contains about 160,000 clones, roughly 93% of which appear only once. The sequenced material came from peripheral blood. This clonotype was obtained from a young man with acute or convalescent COVID-19.

This CDR3 reads CATSDTPSLGRASYEQYF. DNA of the CDR3: TGTGCCACCAGTGATACACCTAGCCTAGGGCGAGCCTCCTACGAGCAGTACTTC. The V and J genes are TRBV24-1 and TRBJ2-7; D is possibly TRBD2 (5 bases). Per the germline V gene, CDR1 is KGHDR and CDR2 is SFDVKD. The CDR3 totals 18 residues. V shed 3 bases and J shed 0 bases, with 20 bases lying between them.